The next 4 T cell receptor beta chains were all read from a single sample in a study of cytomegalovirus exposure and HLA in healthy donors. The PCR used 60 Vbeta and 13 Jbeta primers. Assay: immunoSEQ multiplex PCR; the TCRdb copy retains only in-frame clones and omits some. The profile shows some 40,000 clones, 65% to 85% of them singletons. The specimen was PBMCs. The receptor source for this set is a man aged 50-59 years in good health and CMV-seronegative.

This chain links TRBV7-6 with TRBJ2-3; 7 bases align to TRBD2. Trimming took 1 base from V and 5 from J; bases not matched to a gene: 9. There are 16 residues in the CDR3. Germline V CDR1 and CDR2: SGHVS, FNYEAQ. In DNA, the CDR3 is TGTGCCAGCAGCTTAGACCTCGGACTAGTCGGAGATACGCAGTATTTT. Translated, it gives CASSLDLGLVGDTQYF.

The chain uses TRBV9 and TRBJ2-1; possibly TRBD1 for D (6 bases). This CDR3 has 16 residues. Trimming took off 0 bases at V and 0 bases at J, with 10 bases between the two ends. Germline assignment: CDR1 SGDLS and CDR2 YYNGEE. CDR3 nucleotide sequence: TGTGCCAGCAGCGTAGGGGGACATGTCTCCTACAATGAGCAGTTCTTC. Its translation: CASSVGGHVSYNEQFF.

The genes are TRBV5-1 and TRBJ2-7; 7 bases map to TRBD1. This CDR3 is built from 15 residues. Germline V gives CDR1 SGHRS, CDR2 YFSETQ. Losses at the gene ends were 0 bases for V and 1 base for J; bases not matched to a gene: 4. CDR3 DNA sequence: TGCGCCAGCAGCTTGGTGGCAGGGGGTTCCTACGAGCAGTACTTC. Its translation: CASSLVAGGSYEQYF.

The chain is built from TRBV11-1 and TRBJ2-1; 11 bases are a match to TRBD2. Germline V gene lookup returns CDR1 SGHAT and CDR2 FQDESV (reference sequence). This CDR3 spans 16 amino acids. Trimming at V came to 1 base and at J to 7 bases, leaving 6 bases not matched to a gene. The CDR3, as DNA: TGTGCCAGCAGCTTAGAAGTAGCGGGGGGGCTAAATGAGCAGTTCTTC. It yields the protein CASSLEVAGGLNEQFF.